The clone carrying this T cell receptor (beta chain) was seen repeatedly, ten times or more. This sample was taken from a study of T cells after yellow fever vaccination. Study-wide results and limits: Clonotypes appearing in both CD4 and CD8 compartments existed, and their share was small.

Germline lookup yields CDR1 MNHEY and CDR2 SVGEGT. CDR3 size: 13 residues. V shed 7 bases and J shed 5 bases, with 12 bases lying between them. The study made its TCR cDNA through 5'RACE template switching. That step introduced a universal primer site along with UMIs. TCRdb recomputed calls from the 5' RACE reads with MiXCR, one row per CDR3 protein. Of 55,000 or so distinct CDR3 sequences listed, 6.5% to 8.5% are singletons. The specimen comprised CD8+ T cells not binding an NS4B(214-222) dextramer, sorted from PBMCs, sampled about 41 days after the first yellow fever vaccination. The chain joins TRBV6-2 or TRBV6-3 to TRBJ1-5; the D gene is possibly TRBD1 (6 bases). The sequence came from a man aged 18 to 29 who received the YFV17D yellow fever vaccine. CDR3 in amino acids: CASTPGTYQPQHF. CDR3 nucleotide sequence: TGTGCCAGCACCCCAGGGACATATCAGCCCCAGCATTTT.